This T cell receptor (beta chain) derives from a study of blood T cell repertoires in COVID-19. Study details: Samples came from the United States, Italy and Spain, spanning acute and convalescent COVID-19. In each case, the material was cDNA or gDNA derived from T cells, B-cell-depleted T cells, or PBMCs.

This CDR3 has 13 residues. The V gene's germline CDR1 is SGHKS and CDR2 YYEKEE (reference sequence). V gave up 4 bases and J gave up 6 bases; unmatched junction bases: 6. Sequencing used immunoSEQ multiplex PCR; TCRdb keeps in-frame clones, though not all of them. The data hold fewer than 350,000 clones, with just over 90% observed a single time. Participants were aged roughly 18 to 90 years, lived in around 22 US areas, and enrolled virtually. This chain uses TRBV5-5 with TRBJ2-7, with 8 bases aligning to TRBD1. This clonotype originated in a middle-aged woman with acute COVID-19. Sequencing was carried out using PBMCs or T cells enriched from blood (not recorded which). The CDR3 spells CASSAMTGVEQYF. The DNA for the CDR3 is TGTGCCAGCAGCGCAATGACAGGGGTCGAGCAGTACTTC.